Here is one T cell receptor (beta chain) with its context. These data belong to a study of blood T cell repertoires in COVID-19. About the research overall: Donors in the United States, Italy and Spain gave samples during acute or convalescent COVID-19. T cells, B-cell-depleted T cells, or PBMCs provided the cDNA or gDNA that served as material.

The V gene lost 4 bases and the J gene lost 5 bases, with 8 bases spanning the gap. CDR1 and CDR2 from the germline V gene are SGHKS and YYEKEE (reference sequence). The CDR3 is 12 residues long. As originally analysed: Estimation of nucleated cell counts was performed using reference gene primer amplification. Clones were sequenced by immunoSEQ multiplex PCR, and TCRdb holds only the in-frame ones, with some missing. Clone size and V and J calls were adopted from that table, with D and trimming inferred from the DNA. This table has 200,000 to 300,000 clones, about 81% appearing once. The TCR was taken from a woman aged 60 to 75 with active or convalescent COVID-19. Sequenced input: peripheral blood. V usage is TRBV5-5 and J usage is TRBJ2-3, with no clear D. In nucleotides, the CDR3 is TGTGCCAGCAGCCCGGCTAGAGATACGCAGTATTTT. Its translation: CASSPARDTQYF.